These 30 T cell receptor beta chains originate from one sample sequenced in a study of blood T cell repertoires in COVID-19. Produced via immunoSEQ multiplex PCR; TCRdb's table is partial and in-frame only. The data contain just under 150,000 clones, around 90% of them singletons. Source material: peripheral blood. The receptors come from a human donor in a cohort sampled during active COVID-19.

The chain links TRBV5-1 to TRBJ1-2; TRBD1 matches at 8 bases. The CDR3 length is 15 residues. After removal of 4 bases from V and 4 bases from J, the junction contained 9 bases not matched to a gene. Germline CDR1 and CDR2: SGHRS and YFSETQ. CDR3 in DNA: TGCGCCAGCAGCCCCGCGACAGGGGTTAGCTATGGCTACACCTTC. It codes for CASSPATGVSYGYTF. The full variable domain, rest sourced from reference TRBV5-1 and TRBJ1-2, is KAGVTQTPRYLIKTRGQQVTLSCSPISGHRSVSWYQQTPGQGLQFLFEYFSETQRNKGNFPGRFSGRQFSNSRSEMNVSTLELGDSALYLCASSPATGVSYGYTFGSGTRLTVV.

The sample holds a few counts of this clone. The CDR3 DNA follows: TGTGCCAGCTCACCAGAGTCAGATACGCAGTATTTT. Protein: CASSPESDTQYF. The V call is TRBV18, the J call TRBJ2-3; D is uncertain. Trimming took 2 bases from V and 4 from J, leaving 4 bases between them. Germline V gives CDR1 KGHSH, CDR2 LQKENI. The length of the CDR3 is 12 residues. Supplemented by reference TRBV18 and TRBJ2-3, the full variable domain reads NAGVMQNPRHLVRRRGQEARLRCSPMKGHSHVYWYRQLPEEGLKFMVYLQKENIIDESGMPKERFSAEFPKEGPSILRIQQVVRGDSAAYFCASSPESDTQYFGPGTRLTVL.

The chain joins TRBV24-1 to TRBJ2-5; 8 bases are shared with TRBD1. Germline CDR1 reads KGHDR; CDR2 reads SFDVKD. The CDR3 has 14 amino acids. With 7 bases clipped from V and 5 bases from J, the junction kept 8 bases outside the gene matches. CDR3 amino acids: CATSPGQGVETQYF. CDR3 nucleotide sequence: TGTGCCACCAGCCCCGGACAGGGTGTTGAGACCCAGTACTTC.

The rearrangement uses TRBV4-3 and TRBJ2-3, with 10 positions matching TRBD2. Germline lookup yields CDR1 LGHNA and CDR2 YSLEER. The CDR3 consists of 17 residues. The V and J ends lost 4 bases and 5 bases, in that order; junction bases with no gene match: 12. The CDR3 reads CASSLNSGGSGRDTQYF. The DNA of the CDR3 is TGCGCCAGCAGCCTTAATAGCGGGGGGAGTGGTAGAGATACGCAGTATTTT.

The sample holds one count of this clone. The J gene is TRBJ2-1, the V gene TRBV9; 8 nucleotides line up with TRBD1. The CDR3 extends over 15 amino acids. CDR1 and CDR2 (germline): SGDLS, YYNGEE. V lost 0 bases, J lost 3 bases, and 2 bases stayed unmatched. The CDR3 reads CASSVAGGFYNEQFF. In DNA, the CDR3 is TGTGCCAGCAGCGTAGCAGGGGGCTTCTACAATGAGCAGTTCTTC.

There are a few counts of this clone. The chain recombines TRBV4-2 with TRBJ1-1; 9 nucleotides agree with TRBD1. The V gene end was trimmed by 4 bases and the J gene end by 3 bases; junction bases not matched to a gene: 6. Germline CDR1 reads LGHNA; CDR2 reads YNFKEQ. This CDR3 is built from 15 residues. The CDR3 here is CASSRDRALDTEAFF. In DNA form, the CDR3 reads TGTGCCAGCAGCCGGGACAGGGCCTTGGACACTGAAGCTTTCTTT.

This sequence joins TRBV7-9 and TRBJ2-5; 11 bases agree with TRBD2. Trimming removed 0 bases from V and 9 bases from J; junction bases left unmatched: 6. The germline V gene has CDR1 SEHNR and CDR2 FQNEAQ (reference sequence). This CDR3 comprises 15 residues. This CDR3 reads CASSLAQTSGASQYF. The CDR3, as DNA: TGTGCCAGCAGCTTAGCGCAGACTAGCGGGGCCTCCCAGTACTTC.

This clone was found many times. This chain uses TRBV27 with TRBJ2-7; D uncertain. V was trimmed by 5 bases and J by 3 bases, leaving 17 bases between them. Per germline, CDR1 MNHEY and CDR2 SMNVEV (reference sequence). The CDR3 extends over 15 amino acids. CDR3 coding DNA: TGTGCCAGCAGTGATGAGCAGAACAACTACTACGAGCAGTACTTC. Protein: CASSDEQNNYYEQYF.

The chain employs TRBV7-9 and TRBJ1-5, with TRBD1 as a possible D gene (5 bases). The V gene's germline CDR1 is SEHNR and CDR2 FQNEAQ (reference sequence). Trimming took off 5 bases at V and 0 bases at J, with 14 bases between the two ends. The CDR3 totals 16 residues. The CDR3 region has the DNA TGTGCCAGCAGCATAGGACACCCTTATAGCAATCAGCCCCAGCATTTT. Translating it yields CASSIGHPYSNQPQHF.

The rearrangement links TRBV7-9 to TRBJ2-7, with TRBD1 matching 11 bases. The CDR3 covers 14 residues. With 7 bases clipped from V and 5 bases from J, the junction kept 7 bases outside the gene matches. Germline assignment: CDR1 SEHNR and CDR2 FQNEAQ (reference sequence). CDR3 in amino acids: CASTPDRGPHEQYF. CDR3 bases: TGTGCCAGCACCCCGGACAGGGGGCCTCACGAGCAGTACTTC.

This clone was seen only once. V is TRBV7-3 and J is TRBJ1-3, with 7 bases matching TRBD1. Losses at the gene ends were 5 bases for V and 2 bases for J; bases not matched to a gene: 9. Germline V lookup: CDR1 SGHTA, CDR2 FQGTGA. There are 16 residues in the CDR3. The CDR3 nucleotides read TGTGCCAGCAGCCCCAACCCGCAGGGGGCTGGAAACACCATATATTTT. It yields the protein CASSPNPQGAGNTIYF.

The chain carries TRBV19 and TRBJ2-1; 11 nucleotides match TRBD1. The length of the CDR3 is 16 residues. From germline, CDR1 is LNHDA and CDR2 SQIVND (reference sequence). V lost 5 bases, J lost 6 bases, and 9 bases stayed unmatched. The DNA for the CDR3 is TGTGCCAGTAGTGACTCCGGACAGGGGGCGCCCAATGAGCAGTTCTTC. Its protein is CASSDSGQGAPNEQFF.

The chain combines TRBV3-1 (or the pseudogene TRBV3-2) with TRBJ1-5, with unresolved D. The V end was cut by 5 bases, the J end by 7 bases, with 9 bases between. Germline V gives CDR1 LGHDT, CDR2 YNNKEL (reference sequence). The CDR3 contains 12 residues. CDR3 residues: CASSSGVQPQHF. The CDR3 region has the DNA TGTGCCAGCAGCTCGGGAGTCCAGCCCCAGCATTTT.

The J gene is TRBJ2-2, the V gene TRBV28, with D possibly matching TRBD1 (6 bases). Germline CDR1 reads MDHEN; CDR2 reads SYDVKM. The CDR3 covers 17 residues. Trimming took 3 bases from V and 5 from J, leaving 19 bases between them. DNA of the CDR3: TGTGCCAGCAGTTTCGCCTACAGGGCTATTGGTACCGGGGAGCTGTTTTTT. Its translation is CASSFAYRAIGTGELFF.

CDR3 sequence reads: CASSLIKWTDLRFPTGELFF. The DNA for the CDR3 is TGTGCCAGCAGCTTAATTAAGTGGACAGATCTCCGTTTTCCGACCGGGGAGCTGTTTTTT. This chain connects TRBV7-3 to TRBJ2-2, with D possibly matching TRBD1 (6 bases). The CDR3 totals 20 residues. V lost 1 base and J lost 5, with 26 bases in between. Looked up from germline, CDR1 is SGHTA and CDR2 is FQGTGA.

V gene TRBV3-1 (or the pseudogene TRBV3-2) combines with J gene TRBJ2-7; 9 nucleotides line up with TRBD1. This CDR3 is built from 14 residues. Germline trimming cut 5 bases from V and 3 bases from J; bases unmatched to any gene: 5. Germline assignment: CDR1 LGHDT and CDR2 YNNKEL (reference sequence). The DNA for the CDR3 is TGTGCCAGCAGCAACCGGGACAGGGTCTACGAGCAGTACTTC. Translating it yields CASSNRDRVYEQYF.

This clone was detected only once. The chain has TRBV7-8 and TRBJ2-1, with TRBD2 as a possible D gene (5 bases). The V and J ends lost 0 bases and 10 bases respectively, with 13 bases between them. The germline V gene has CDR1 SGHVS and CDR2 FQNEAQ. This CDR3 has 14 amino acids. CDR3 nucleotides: TGTGCCAGCAGCTTAGCGCGGCTAGCTAGAGAGCAGTTCTTC. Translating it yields CASSLARLAREQFF.

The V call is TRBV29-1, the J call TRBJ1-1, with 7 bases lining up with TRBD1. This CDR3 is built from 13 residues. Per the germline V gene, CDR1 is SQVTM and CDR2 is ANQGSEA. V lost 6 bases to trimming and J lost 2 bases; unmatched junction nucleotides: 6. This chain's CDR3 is CSVASGGNTEAFF. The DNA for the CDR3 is TGCAGCGTCGCCTCAGGGGGTAACACTGAAGCTTTCTTT.

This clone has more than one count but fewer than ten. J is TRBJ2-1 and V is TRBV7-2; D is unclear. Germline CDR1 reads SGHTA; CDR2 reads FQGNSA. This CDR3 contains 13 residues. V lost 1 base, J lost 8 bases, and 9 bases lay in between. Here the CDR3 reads CASSLETRHEQFF. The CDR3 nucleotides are TGTGCCAGCAGCTTAGAAACGCGCCATGAGCAGTTCTTC.

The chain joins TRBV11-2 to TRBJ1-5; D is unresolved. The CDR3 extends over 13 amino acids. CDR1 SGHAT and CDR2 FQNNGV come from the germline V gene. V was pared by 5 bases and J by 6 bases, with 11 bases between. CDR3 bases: TGTGCCAGCAGCAAAGGACTGGGTCAGCCCCAGCATTTT. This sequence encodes CASSKGLGQPQHF.

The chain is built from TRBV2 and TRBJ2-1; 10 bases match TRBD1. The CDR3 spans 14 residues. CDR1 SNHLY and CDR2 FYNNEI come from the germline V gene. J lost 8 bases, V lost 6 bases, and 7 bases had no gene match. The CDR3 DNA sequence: TGTGCCAGCAGCCAAGACAGGGGGCTGTATGAGCAGTTCTTC. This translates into CASSQDRGLYEQFF.

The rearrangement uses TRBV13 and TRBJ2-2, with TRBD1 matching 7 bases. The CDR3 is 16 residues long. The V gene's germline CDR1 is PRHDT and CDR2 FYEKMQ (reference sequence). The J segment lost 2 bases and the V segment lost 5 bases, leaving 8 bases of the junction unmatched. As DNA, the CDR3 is TGTGCCAGCAGCCCCTTTGGGACAGCTAACACCGGGGAGCTGTTTTTT. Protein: CASSPFGTANTGELFF.

As DNA, the CDR3 is TGTGCCAGCAGCCAAGACTGGGGCAGGGGCCCTCTAGGTGAAAAACTGTTTTTT. It encodes CASSQDWGRGPLGEKLFF. This chain connects TRBV4-2 to TRBJ1-4, with D possibly matching TRBD1 (6 bases). The germline CDR1 and CDR2 sequences are LGHNA and YNFKEQ. CDR3 length: 18 residues. With 0 bases removed from V and 7 bases from J, the gap between germline ends came to 21 bases.

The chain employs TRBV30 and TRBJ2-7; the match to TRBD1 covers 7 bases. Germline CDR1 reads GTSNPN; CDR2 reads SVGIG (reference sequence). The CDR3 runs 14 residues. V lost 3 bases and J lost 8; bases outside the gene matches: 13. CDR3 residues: CAWSGTVSGEKQYF. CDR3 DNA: TGTGCCTGGAGCGGGACAGTCTCGGGCGAAAAGCAGTACTTC.

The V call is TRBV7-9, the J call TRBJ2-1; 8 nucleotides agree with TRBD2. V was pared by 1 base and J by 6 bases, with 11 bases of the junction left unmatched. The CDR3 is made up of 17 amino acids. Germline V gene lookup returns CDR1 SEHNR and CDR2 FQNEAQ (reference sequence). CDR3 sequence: CASSLGPAGVPGNEQFF. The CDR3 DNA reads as TGTGCCAGCAGCTTAGGCCCAGCGGGGGTCCCTGGCAATGAGCAGTTCTTC.

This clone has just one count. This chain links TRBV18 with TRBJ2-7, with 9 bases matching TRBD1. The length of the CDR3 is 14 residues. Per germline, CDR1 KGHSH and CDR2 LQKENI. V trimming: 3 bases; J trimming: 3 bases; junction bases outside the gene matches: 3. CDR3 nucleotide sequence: TGTGCCAGCTCACCCGGGACAGGGTTCTACGAGCAGTACTTC. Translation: CASSPGTGFYEQYF.

The CDR3 DNA reads TGCGCCAGCCTACCCGTAGCGGGGGGACCCGAGGAGCAGTTCTTC. This sequence encodes CASLPVAGGPEEQFF. The genes are TRBV5-1 and TRBJ2-1; 10 bases match TRBD2. V shed 7 bases and J 10 bases; nucleotides not matched to a gene: 14. Germline V lookup: CDR1 SGHRS, CDR2 YFSETQ. The CDR3 runs 15 residues.

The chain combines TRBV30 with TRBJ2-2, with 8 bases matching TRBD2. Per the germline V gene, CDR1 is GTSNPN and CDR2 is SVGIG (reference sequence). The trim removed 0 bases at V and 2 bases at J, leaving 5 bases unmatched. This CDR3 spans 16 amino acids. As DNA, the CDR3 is TGTGCCTGGAGTGTACGAGGACTAGCCAACACCGGGGAGCTGTTTTTT. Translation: CAWSVRGLANTGELFF.

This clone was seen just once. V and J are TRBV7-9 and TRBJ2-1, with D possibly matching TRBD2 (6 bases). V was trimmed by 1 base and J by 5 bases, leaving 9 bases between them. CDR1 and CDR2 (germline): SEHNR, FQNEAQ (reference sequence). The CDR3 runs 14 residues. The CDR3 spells CASSLELADNEQFF. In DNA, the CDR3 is TGTGCCAGCAGCTTAGAACTAGCTGACAATGAGCAGTTCTTC.

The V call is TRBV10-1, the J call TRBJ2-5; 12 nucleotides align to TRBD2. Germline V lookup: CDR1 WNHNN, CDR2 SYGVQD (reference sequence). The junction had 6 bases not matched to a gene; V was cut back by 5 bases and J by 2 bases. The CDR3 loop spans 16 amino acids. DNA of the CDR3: TGCGCCAGCAGTCCTGGACTAGCGGGATCACAAGAGACCCAGTACTTC. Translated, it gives CASSPGLAGSQETQYF.